These T cell receptor beta chains were read from a single sample in a study of Graves' ophthalmopathy and Graves' hyperthyroidism. TCRdb re-derived calls from the multiplex PCR reads in MiXCR, one entry per CDR3 protein. The top ten clones hold 1.6% of a sample with about 410,000 distinct CDR3 sequences, about 16% of them seen once. The sample consisted of peripheral blood. These receptors were collected from a woman between 18 and 29 years old with Graves' ophthalmopathy. Both conserved end residues are part of each CDR3. The D gene is left open where the match is weak. For some rows the clone size is stated as once, few or many, or as a class when expanded; others skip it.

v_gene	d_gene	abundance	j_gene	CDR3aa	CDR3nt
TRBV6-5	NA	many	TRBJ1-1	CASSYSILENTEAFF	TGTGCCAGCAGTTACTCGATTCTCGAAAACACTGAAGCTTTCTTT
TRBV7-3	TRBD1	many	TRBJ1-2	CASSPDRDTYGYTF	TGTGCCAGCAGCCCTGACAGGGACACGTATGGCTACACCTTC
TRBV20-1	TRBD1	many	TRBJ1-1	CSARQTGGLSEAFF	TGCAGTGCTAGGCAGACAGGGGGCTTGTCTGAAGCTTTCTTT
TRBV28	NA	many	TRBJ1-3	CASSLPAASGNTIYF	TGTGCCAGCAGTTTACCGGCAGCTTCGGGAAACACCATATATTTT
TRBV28	TRBD1	NA	TRBJ1-5	CASLGHRGNQPQHF	TGTGCCAGCCTTGGCCACAGGGGAAATCAGCCCCAGCATTTT
TRBV2	NA	many	TRBJ2-5	CASSENYWETQYF	TGTGCCAGCAGTGAAAATTATTGGGAGACCCAGTACTTC
TRBV4-2	NA	many	TRBJ1-1	CASSQEDRGSTEAFF	TGTGCCAGCAGCCAAGAGGACCGGGGATCGACTGAAGCTTTCTTT
TRBV28	NA	many	TRBJ1-3	CASSSPRRGNTIYF	TGTGCCAGCAGTTCGCCGAGGCGAGGAAACACCATATATTTT
TRBV6-4	NA	many	TRBJ1-2	CAREPAREHGYTF	TGTGCCAGGGAGCCGGCCAGGGAACATGGCTACACCTTC
TRBV28	NA	many	TRBJ1-2	CASSSIRADSNYGYTF	TGTGCCAGCAGTTCTATACGCGCGGACAGTAACTATGGCTACACCTTC
TRBV19	TRBD1	NA	TRBJ1-5	CASSTEDRGQPQHF	TGTGCCAGTAGTACCGAGGACAGGGGTCAGCCCCAGCATTTT
TRBV30	TRBD1	NA	TRBJ2-7	CAWRRVRGQGDEQYF	TGTGCCTGGAGAAGGGTTCGGGGACAGGGCGACGAGCAGTACTTC
TRBV6-2/TRBV6-3	TRBD2	many	TRBJ2-5	CASRSLLAGGRETQYF	TGTGCCAGCAGATCCCTCCTAGCGGGAGGGCGAGAGACCCAGTACTTC
TRBV27	TRBD1	NA	TRBJ2-7	CASRMGTGGPYEQYF	TGTGCCAGCAGGATGGGGACAGGGGGCCCCTACGAGCAGTACTTC
TRBV29-1	TRBD1	many	TRBJ1-5	CSVQGADNQPQHF	TGCAGCGTACAGGGGGCTGACAATCAGCCCCAGCATTTT
TRBV6-1	NA	many	TRBJ2-3	CASTPFGPGADTQYF	TGTGCCAGCACCCCCTTCGGACCAGGGGCAGATACGCAGTATTTT
TRBV11-3	NA	NA	TRBJ2-7	CASSLAGILAQEQYF	TGTGCCAGCAGCTTAGCGGGTATTTTGGCACAGGAGCAGTACTTC
TRBV30	NA	many	TRBJ1-1	CAWSVRGGAGMYTEAFF	TGTGCCTGGAGTGTAAGGGGGGGCGCGGGGATGTACACTGAAGCTTTCTTT
TRBV6-1	NA	NA	TRBJ1-1	CASRPQGGNTEAFF	TGTGCCAGCAGACCCCAGGGTGGTAACACTGAAGCTTTCTTT
TRBV6-5	NA	many	TRBJ1-5	CASRPSGDQPQHF	TGTGCCAGCAGACCCTCGGGTGATCAGCCCCAGCATTTT
TRBV5-1	TRBD1	NA	TRBJ1-1	CASSLVPLRQGSTEAFF	TGCGCCAGCAGCTTGGTCCCTCTGAGACAGGGCAGCACTGAAGCTTTCTTT
TRBV6-2/TRBV6-3	NA	NA	TRBJ2-7	CASTQPGHLSYEQYF	TGTGCCAGCACCCAGCCGGGACATCTTTCCTACGAGCAGTACTTC
TRBV9	TRBD1	NA	TRBJ2-5	CASSPGQFKETQYF	TGTGCCAGCAGCCCGGGACAGTTCAAAGAGACCCAGTACTTC
TRBV28	NA	many	TRBJ1-5	CASRRIWQPQHF	TGTGCCAGCAGACGCATTTGGCAGCCCCAGCATTTT
TRBV7-9	NA	many	TRBJ1-1	CASSFLIGDTEAFF	TGTGCCAGCAGCTTCCTGATAGGGGACACTGAAGCTTTCTTT
TRBV27	NA	many	TRBJ2-7	CASSLVAEKNYEQYF	TGTGCCAGCAGTTTAGTCGCGGAAAAAAATTACGAGCAGTACTTC
TRBV9	TRBD1	many	TRBJ1-3	CASSDTGVYGNTIYF	TGTGCCAGCAGCGACACAGGGGTTTACGGAAACACCATATATTTT
TRBV30	NA	many	TRBJ2-7	CAWTPGGYEQYF	TGTGCCTGGACCCCTGGAGGCTACGAGCAGTACTTC
TRBV4-3	NA	many	TRBJ2-2	CASSQYSGTGELFF	TGCGCCAGCAGCCAATATAGCGGCACCGGGGAGCTGTTTTTT
TRBV7-2	NA	many	TRBJ2-7	CASSQRDVEGYEQYF	TGTGCCAGCAGCCAAAGGGACGTGGAAGGCTACGAGCAGTACTTC